These 22 T cell receptor beta chains were all obtained from the same sample, sequenced in a study of T cell repertoires in cytomegalovirus infection. TCRdb fed the reads into MiXCR, producing one record per CDR3 protein. The sample lists about 490,000 distinct CDR3 sequences, around 10% occurring once. The sample comprised PBMCs. These receptors all stem from a human donor in good health (CMV status not recorded). Some clones in this sample may be carry-over from other donors' samples.

This clonotype was observed many times. J is TRBJ2-1 and V is TRBV7-2; TRBD2 agrees at 8 bases. The CDR3 is 17 residues long. In germline, CDR1 is SGHTA, CDR2 FQGNSA. V was clipped by 4 bases and J by 6 bases; unmatched bases: 14. CDR3 in DNA: TGTGCCAGCAGCTATACCCCGCGGGGACTAGTCGCCAATGAGCAGTTCTTC. This sequence encodes CASSYTPRGLVANEQFF.

The chain has TRBV7-9 and TRBJ2-3; weak D call: TRBD2 (6 bases). The CDR3 runs 14 residues. Germline V lookup: CDR1 SEHNR, CDR2 FQNEAQ (reference sequence). Between the trimmed V and J ends, which lost 2 bases and 4 bases, there was a span of 10 bases. The CDR3 nucleotides read TGTGCCAGCAGCTTACCGGGGGAAGCAGATACGCAGTATTTT. Its protein is CASSLPGEADTQYF. Using reference TRBV7-9 and TRBJ2-3 for the parts outside the CDR3, the full variable domain is DTGVSQNPRHKITKRGQNVTFRCDPISEHNRLYWYRQTLGQGPEFLTYFQNEAQLEKSRLLSDRFSAERPKGSFSTLEIQRTEQGDSAMYLCASSLPGEADTQYFGPGTRLTVL.

CDR3 loop: CSAGGISGVNEQFF. The CDR3 DNA is TGCAGTGCCGGAGGTATTAGCGGAGTAAATGAGCAGTTCTTC. V usage is TRBV20-1 and J usage is TRBJ2-1; D perhaps matches TRBD2 (6 bases). With 6 bases removed from V and 7 bases from J, the gap between germline ends came to 19 bases. From germline, CDR1 is DFQATT and CDR2 SNEGSKA (reference sequence). The CDR3 length is 14 residues.

This chain joins TRBV20-1 and TRBJ2-5; TRBD2 is a possible D gene (6 bases). The V end was cut by 1 base, the J end by 2 bases, with 11 bases between. The germline V gene encodes CDR1 DFQATT and CDR2 SNEGSKA (reference sequence). This CDR3 is built from 14 residues. The CDR3 spells CSARGGDGQETQYF. As DNA, the CDR3 is TGCAGTGCTAGAGGGGGGGATGGGCAAGAGACCCAGTACTTC.

This clonotype was counted at least ten times. The chain is built from TRBV7-6 and TRBJ2-1; tentatively, D is TRBD2 (5 bases). The CDR3 spans 13 residues. Germline assignment: CDR1 SGHVS and CDR2 FNYEAQ. V shed 3 bases and J shed 2 bases, with 5 bases lying between them. CDR3 in amino acids: CASSFGAYNEQFF. The CDR3 DNA sequence: TGTGCCAGCAGCTTCGGGGCCTACAATGAGCAGTTCTTC. Together with reference TRBV7-6 and TRBJ2-1, the CDR3 gives the full variable domain: GAGVSQSPRYKVTKRGQDVALRCDPISGHVSLYWYRQALGQGPEFLTYFNYEAQQDKSGLPNDRFSAERPEGSISTLTIQRTEQRDSAMYRCASSFGAYNEQFFGPGTRLTVL.

This clonotype was counted at least ten times. The rearrangement uses TRBV5-4 and TRBJ2-3; D not resolved. The CDR3 sequence is 14 residues long. CDR1 is SGHNT, CDR2 YYREEE, per germline (reference sequence). V lost 0 bases and J 4 bases, leaving 9 bases between the germline ends. The CDR3, as DNA: TGTGCCAGCAGCTTGGCGGCGGTCGCAGATACGCAGTATTTT. Amino acid sequence: CASSLAAVADTQYF.

As concerns this clonotype: A junction end diverges from the germline sequence, so it may reflect a read error. The V gene is TRBV6-6, the J gene TRBJ1-1, with a possible D match to TRBD1 (5 bases). The CDR3 loop spans 12 amino acids. Germline CDR1 is MNHNY and CDR2 is SVGAGI (reference sequence). This CDR3 reads CASGRVDTETFF. Written as DNA, the CDR3 is TGTGCCAGCGGCAGGGTGGACACTGAAACTTTCTTT.

This clonotype was recorded at least ten times. This chain uses TRBV5-4 with TRBJ2-7; D perhaps matches TRBD1 (6 bases). Deletions cut 4 bases from V and 2 bases from J, with 13 bases between. There are 14 residues in the CDR3. Germline-derived CDR1 and CDR2 are SGHNT and YYREEE (reference sequence). CDR3 DNA sequence: TGTGCCAGCAGCCACCGGGACATGACCTACGAGCAGTACTTC. Protein: CASSHRDMTYEQYF.

This chain joins TRBV20-1 and TRBJ2-7; D is uncertain. The CDR3 is made up of 13 amino acids. V was cut by 1 base and J by 3 bases, with 10 bases left in between. The germline gives CDR1 DFQATT, CDR2 SNEGSKA (reference sequence). The CDR3 DNA is TGCAGTGCTAGAGTCGGAGCGTACTACGAGCAGTACTTC. Its translation: CSARVGAYYEQYF.

This clonotype occurred a few times. The chain carries TRBV30 and TRBJ2-1, with 12 nucleotides matching TRBD2. The CDR3 consists of 14 residues. Losses at the gene ends were 4 bases for V and 10 bases for J; bases not matched to a gene: 8. Germline CDR1 is GTSNPN and CDR2 is SVGIG (reference sequence). CDR3 sequence: CAWNRLAGVEEQFF. The DNA for the CDR3 is TGTGCCTGGAATAGACTAGCGGGAGTAGAAGAGCAGTTCTTC.

In its sample, this clonotype was seen a few times. The chain recombines TRBV5-4 with TRBJ2-4; unclear D gene. Trimming removed 0 bases from V and 3 bases from J, with 7 bases in between. This CDR3 region has 14 residues. Germline V gene sequence: CDR1 SGHNT, CDR2 YYREEE (reference sequence). The CDR3 sequence is CASSLGGSKNIQYF. CDR3 in DNA: TGTGCCAGCAGCTTGGGGGGTAGCAAAAACATTCAGTACTTC.

This clonotype was seen many times. The rearrangement joins TRBV6-5 to TRBJ2-3, with 11 bases lining up with TRBD2. Germline V lookup: CDR1 MNHEY, CDR2 SVGAGI. The J segment lost 4 bases and the V segment lost 0 bases, leaving 3 bases of the junction unmatched. The length of the CDR3 is 16 residues. Here the CDR3 reads CASSYSASGGSDTQYF. The CDR3 bases are TGTGCCAGCAGTTACTCAGCTAGCGGGGGGTCAGATACGCAGTATTTT.

In its sample, this clonotype was seen a few times. V is TRBV15 and J is TRBJ2-5; D is unclear. Germline V gene data show CDR1 as LNHNV and CDR2 as YYDKDF (reference sequence). This CDR3 has 13 amino acids. V lost 1 base and J 4 bases, leaving 7 bases between the germline ends. This CDR3 reads CATSRVSSETQYF. CDR3 bases: TGTGCCACCAGCAGAGTTAGTTCAGAGACCCAGTACTTC.

This clonotype was found a few times. The chain uses TRBV11-1 and TRBJ2-7; TRBD2 aligns across 8 bases. There are 15 residues in the CDR3. Germline trimming cut 5 bases from V and 7 bases from J; bases unmatched to any gene: 13. Germline V gene data show CDR1 as SGHAT and CDR2 as FQDESV (reference sequence). CDR3 sequence: CASSPRVAGMEEQYF. The DNA for the CDR3 is TGTGCCAGCAGCCCCCGGGTAGCGGGAATGGAAGAGCAGTACTTC.

This clonotype was seen many times. The genes are TRBV28 and TRBJ1-5; 11 nucleotides agree with TRBD1. Trimming cost V 2 bases and J 1 base; bases outside gene matches: 4. The CDR3 has 17 amino acids. Germline CDR1 MDHEN, CDR2 SYDVKM. The CDR3 DNA sequence: TGTGCCAGCAGTTTAGGGACAGGGGGGCTGAGCAATCAGCCCCAGCATTTT. Translation gives CASSLGTGGLSNQPQHF.

The chain recombines TRBV28 with TRBJ1-1, with D perhaps TRBD1 (5 bases). Trimming removed 3 bases at V and 4 bases at J, with 12 bases between. The CDR3 runs to 14 residues. Germline loops: CDR1 MDHEN, CDR2 SYDVKM. For the CDR3, the DNA is TGTGCCAGCAGTTTGCAGGGATACGGCACTGAAGCTTTCTTT. It codes for CASSLQGYGTEAFF.

This clonotype came up many times. The V gene is TRBV28, the J gene TRBJ2-7, with D possibly matching TRBD1 (6 bases). V was shortened by 4 bases and J by 2 bases, with 15 bases between the two germline ends. This CDR3 has 15 amino acids. The germline gives CDR1 MDHEN, CDR2 SYDVKM. As DNA, the CDR3 is TGTGCCAGCAGTTCCAAAGACAGGAACCCCTACGAGCAGTACTTC. Translating gives CASSSKDRNPYEQYF.

This clonotype was counted many times. The genes are TRBV2 and TRBJ2-1; 11 nucleotides match TRBD2. The CDR3 is 18 amino acids. J lost 0 bases, V lost 10 bases, and 14 bases had no gene match. CDR1 is SNHLY and CDR2 is FYNNEI in the germline V gene. The CDR3: CATLSPASGRSSYNEQFF. Written as DNA, the CDR3 is TGTGCCACTCTCTCCCCGGCTAGCGGGAGGAGCTCCTACAATGAGCAGTTCTTC.

This clonotype has a count of ten or more. The V and J genes are TRBV19 and TRBJ2-1; weak D call: TRBD2 (7 bases). From germline, CDR1 is LNHDA and CDR2 SQIVND (reference sequence). CDR3 size: 15 residues. Trimming stripped 6 bases from V and 9 bases from J, with 21 bases between. The DNA for the CDR3 is TGTGCCAGTAGAAGAGGGAGGGTTGGGGGGGCTGAGCAGTTCTTC. Translated: CASRRGRVGGAEQFF.

This clonotype was observed many times. The chain employs TRBV7-9 and TRBJ1-5; no definite D call. The germline V gene has CDR1 SEHNR and CDR2 FQNEAQ (reference sequence). V was cut by 3 bases and J by 0 bases, with 12 bases left in between. The CDR3 consists of 16 residues. CDR3 amino acids: CASSLGKGNSNQPQHF. CDR3 DNA: TGTGCCAGCAGCTTGGGCAAGGGTAATAGCAATCAGCCCCAGCATTTT.

This clonotype was counted ten times or more. V gene TRBV12-3 or TRBV12-4 combines with J gene TRBJ2-1, with 10 bases aligning to TRBD2. The CDR3 runs 15 residues. After removal of 7 bases from V and 8 bases from J, the junction contained 11 bases not matched to a gene. The CDR3 region has the DNA TGTGCCAGCACCGTGAGGTCTAGCGGGGGTGATGAGCAGTTCTTC. Encoded protein: CASTVRSSGGDEQFF.

The rearrangement links TRBV12-3 or TRBV12-4 to TRBJ1-1; no firm D call. CDR3 length equals 12 residues. Trimming removed 5 bases at V and 6 bases at J, with 10 bases between. CDR3 nucleotide sequence: TGTGCCAGCAGTCCGGCAGGCCCTGAAGCTTTCTTT. Translation: CASSPAGPEAFF.